These T cell receptor beta chains were read from a single sample in a study of shared clonotypes between healthy human individuals. Sequenced by immunoSEQ multiplex PCR; TCRdb stores in-frame clones only, minus some. The sample has around 1.5 million clones, approximately 98% seen once. The sequenced material came from naive CD4+ T cells sorted from blood. These receptor sequences come from a man aged 30 to 45 in good health. Each CDR3 is given with its conserved first and last residue. The D gene is left open where the match is weak. Not every row has a clone size; where given, it reads once, few, many or a size class.

TRBJ2-5,.,TRBV7-9,.,CASSGQGHETQYF,TGTGCCAGCAGCGGCCAGGGGCATGAGACCCAGTACTTC
TRBJ2-5,TRBD1,TRBV6-1,.,CASRIQGSETQYF,TGTGCCAGCAGGATACAGGGGTCCGAGACCCAGTACTTC
TRBJ2-6,.,TRBV25-1,.,CASSLSGANVLTF,TGTGCCAGCAGTCTCTCTGGGGCCAACGTCCTGACTTTC
TRBJ2-5,.,TRBV7-6,.,CASSLAGVPMTQYF,TGTGCCAGCAGCTTAGCGGGGGTTCCAATGACCCAGTACTTC
TRBJ2-2,.,TRBV19,once,CASSIVTLGELFF,TGTGCCAGTAGTATCGTAACTCTCGGGGAGCTGTTTTTT
TRBJ2-7,TRBD2,TRBV5-1,.,CASSLSPGLGEQYF,TGCGCCAGCAGTCTTTCTCCGGGACTAGGCGAGCAGTACTTC
TRBJ2-3,.,TRBV5-4,.,CASSFPPGVADTQYF,TGTGCCAGCAGCTTTCCCCCAGGAGTCGCAGATACGCAGTATTTT
TRBJ1-4,TRBD1,TRBV7-2,.,CASSPDRGAAGNEKLFF,TGTGCCAGCAGTCCAGACAGGGGGGCGGCAGGGAATGAAAAACTGTTTTTT
TRBJ1-2,.,TRBV5-1,.,CASSLAITDGYTF,TGCGCCAGCAGCTTGGCCATTACGGATGGCTACACCTTC
TRBJ2-3,.,TRBV5-1,.,CASSLVLLKADTQYF,TGCGCCAGCAGCTTGGTCCTACTAAAGGCAGATACGCAGTATTTT
TRBJ2-1,TRBD2,TRBV7-8,.,CASSGDGGLARNEQFF,TGTGCCAGCAGCGGCGACGGTGGACTAGCGAGGAATGAGCAGTTCTTC
TRBJ1-1,.,TRBV6-6,.,CASLYRGNTEAFF,TGTGCCAGCTTATATCGGGGGAACACTGAAGCTTTCTTT
TRBJ2-1,.,TRBV14,.,CASSQVVYEQFF,TGTGCCAGCAGCCAAGTGGTGTATGAGCAGTTCTTC
TRBJ2-7,.,TRBV6-5,.,CASSPQGGRREQYF,TGTGCCAGCAGTCCTCAGGGGGGGCGCCGCGAGCAGTACTTC
TRBJ2-7,.,TRBV28,few,CASRFTGRYEQYF,TGTGCCAGCAGGTTCACAGGGAGGTACGAGCAGTACTTC
TRBJ2-2,.,TRBV28,once,CASSLGPGITGELFF,TGTGCCAGCAGTTTAGGGCCAGGTATCACCGGGGAGCTGTTTTTT
TRBJ2-5,TRBD2,TRBV19,.,CASSKLSGRVRETQYF,TGTGCCAGTAGTAAGCTCAGCGGGAGGGTCCGGGAGACCCAGTACTTC
TRBJ2-1,.,TRBV18,.,CASSPIGQTYNEQFF,TGTGCCAGCTCACCAATTGGACAGACCTACAATGAGCAGTTCTTC
TRBJ2-7,TRBD2,TRBV23-1,.,CASSQIKREWYEQYF,TGCGCCAGCAGTCAAATTAAGCGGGAGTGGTACGAGCAGTACTTC
TRBJ2-5,.,TRBV11-2,.,CASSSRRTDETQYF,TGTGCCAGCAGCTCAAGGCGGACAGATGAGACCCAGTACTTC
TRBJ2-7,TRBD1,TRBV6-5,.,CASSYDRQGWYEQYF,TGTGCCAGCAGTTACGACAGACAGGGTTGGTACGAGCAGTACTTC
TRBJ2-1,TRBD2,TRBV28,.,CASSLFGTSSYNEQFF,TGTGCCAGCAGTTTATTCGGGACTAGCTCCTACAATGAGCAGTTCTTC
TRBJ2-5,.,TRBV30,.,CAWSEGETQYF,TGTGCCTGGAGTGAGGGAGAGACCCAGTACTTC
TRBJ2-7,.,TRBV30,.,CAWSVHESYEQYF,TGTGCCTGGAGTGTACACGAGTCCTACGAGCAGTACTTC
TRBJ2-7,.,TRBV10-3,.,CAITGDSYEQYF,TGTGCCATCACAGGGGATTCCTACGAGCAGTACTTC
TRBJ2-1,.,TRBV29-1,.,CSVEVDSSSYNEQFF,TGCAGCGTTGAAGTGGACTCGAGCTCCTACAATGAGCAGTTCTTC
TRBJ1-3,TRBD1,TRBV27,.,CASSFQDRNTIYF,TGTGCCAGCAGTTTCCAGGACAGGAACACCATATATTTT
TRBJ1-1,.,TRBV2,.,CASTTPPTGLKTEAFF,TGTGCCAGCACCACCCCCCCGACCGGGCTTAAAACTGAAGCTTTCTTT
TRBJ2-7,.,TRBV5-5,once,CASSKPPGPKYLF,TGTGCCAGCAGCAAACCACCGGGACCAAAATACCTCTTC
TRBJ1-3,.,TRBV6-5,.,CASSYGGSSGNTIYF,TGTGCCAGCAGTTACGGGGGGAGCTCTGGAAACACCATATATTTT
TRBJ2-5,.,TRBV20-1,.,CSVRVQETQYF,TGCAGTGTGAGGGTTCAAGAGACCCAGTACTTC
TRBJ2-5,.,TRBV5-4,once,CASSLASGKQETQYF,TGTGCCAGCAGCTTGGCCAGCGGTAAACAAGAGACCCAGTACTTC
TRBJ2-1,.,TRBV18,.,CASSPERVTIYNEQFF,TGTGCCAGCTCACCTGAGAGGGTCACAATTTACAATGAGCAGTTCTTC
TRBJ2-7,.,TRBV6-5,.,CASRPTGFGEQYF,TGTGCCAGCAGGCCTACAGGGTTCGGCGAGCAGTACTTC
TRBJ2-1,TRBD2,TRBV27,.,CASSLISWREGLGEQFF,TGTGCCAGCAGTTTAATCAGCTGGCGGGAGGGCCTAGGTGAGCAGTTCTTC
TRBJ1-3,.,TRBV7-9,.,CASSFGGQNGNTIYF,TGTGCCAGCAGCTTTGGGGGCCAAAACGGAAACACCATATATTTT
TRBJ1-4,.,TRBV10-2,.,CASRPTVATNEKLFF,TGCGCCAGCAGACCGACGGTCGCAACTAATGAAAAACTGTTTTTT
TRBJ2-3,.,TRBV6-5,.,CASSLHRPDTQYF,TGTGCCAGCAGCCTTCATCGTCCAGATACGCAGTATTTT
TRBJ2-7,TRBD2,TRBV9,.,CASSDGLAGYEQYF,TGTGCCAGCAGCGATGGACTAGCGGGTTACGAGCAGTACTTC
TRBJ1-3,TRBD1,TRBV7-9,.,CASSFRTPRGRGNTIYF,TGTGCCAGCAGCTTTCGCACGCCAAGGGGGCGCGGAAACACCATATATTTT
TRBJ2-3,.,TRBV5-1,.,CASSPTVQGADTQYF,TGCGCCAGCAGTCCCACCGTACAGGGCGCAGATACGCAGTATTTT
TRBJ2-7,TRBD2,TRBV9,.,CASSQGLAGSYEQYF,TGTGCCAGCAGCCAGGGACTAGCGGGTAGTTACGAGCAGTACTTC
TRBJ2-1,TRBD2,TRBV9,few,CASSVAGGSSYNEQFF,TGTGCCAGCAGCGTAGCAGGCGGGAGCTCCTACAATGAGCAGTTCTTC
TRBJ2-7,.,TRBV27,.,CASSLNSWDEQYF,TGTGCCAGCAGTTTAAATTCCTGGGACGAGCAGTACTTC
TRBJ1-2,TRBD1,TRBV18,.,CASSPGTAGDYGYTF,TGTGCCAGCTCACCGGGGACAGCCGGGGACTATGGCTACACCTTC
TRBJ2-1,TRBD1,TRBV9,.,CASSTGQGSYNEQFF,TGTGCCAGCAGCACCGGACAGGGGTCCTACAATGAGCAGTTCTTC
TRBJ2-2,.,TRBV6-1,once,CASSEETGNTGELFF,TGTGCCAGCAGTGAAGAGACAGGGAACACCGGGGAGCTGTTTTTT
TRBJ2-7,TRBD1,TRBV7-6,.,CASSLIGGTGNNEQYF,TGTGCCAGCAGCTTAATCGGCGGGACAGGGAATAACGAGCAGTACTTC
TRBJ2-7,TRBD1,TRBV2,.,CASSPRTGPYEQYF,TGTGCCAGCAGCCCAAGGACAGGGCCCTACGAGCAGTACTTC
TRBJ2-1,.,TRBV4-1,.,CASSPLGLNEQFF,TGCGCCAGCAGCCCGCTGGGGCTCAATGAGCAGTTCTTC
TRBJ2-2,TRBD2,TRBV18,once,CATTSGSFAGELFF,TGTGCCACTACTAGCGGGAGTTTCGCCGGGGAGCTGTTTTTT
TRBJ2-3,.,TRBV5-4,.,CASLLMGRETDTQYF,TGTGCCAGCCTTCTGATGGGCAGGGAGACAGATACGCAGTATTTT
TRBJ1-2,.,TRBV7-9,.,CASSERVANYGYTF,TGTGCCAGCAGCGAAAGGGTGGCGAACTATGGCTACACCTTC